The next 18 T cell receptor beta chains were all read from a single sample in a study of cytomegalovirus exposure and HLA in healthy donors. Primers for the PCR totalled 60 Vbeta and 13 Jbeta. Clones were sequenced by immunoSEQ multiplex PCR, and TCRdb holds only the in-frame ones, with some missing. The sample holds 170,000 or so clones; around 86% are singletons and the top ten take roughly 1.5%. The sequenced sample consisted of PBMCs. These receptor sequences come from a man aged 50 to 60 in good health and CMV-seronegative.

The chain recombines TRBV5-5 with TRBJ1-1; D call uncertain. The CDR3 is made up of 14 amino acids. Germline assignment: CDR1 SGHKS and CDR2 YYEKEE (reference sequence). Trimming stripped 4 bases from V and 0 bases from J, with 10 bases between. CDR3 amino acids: CASSEARVNTEAFF. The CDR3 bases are TGTGCCAGCAGCGAGGCGCGGGTGAACACTGAAGCTTTCTTT.

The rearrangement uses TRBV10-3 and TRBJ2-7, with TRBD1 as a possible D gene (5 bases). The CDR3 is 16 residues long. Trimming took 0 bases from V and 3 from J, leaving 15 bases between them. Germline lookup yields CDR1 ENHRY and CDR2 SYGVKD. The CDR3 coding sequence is TGTGCCATCAGTGAGTCGATTCAGGGCCGACGCTACGAGCAGTACTTC. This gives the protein CAISESIQGRRYEQYF.

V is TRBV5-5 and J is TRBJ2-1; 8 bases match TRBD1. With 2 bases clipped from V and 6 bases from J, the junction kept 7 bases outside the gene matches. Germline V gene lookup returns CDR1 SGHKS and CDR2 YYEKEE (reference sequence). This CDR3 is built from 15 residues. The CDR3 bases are TGTGCCAGCAGCTTCGGGCAGGGGGCCTCCAATGAGCAGTTCTTC. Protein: CASSFGQGASNEQFF.

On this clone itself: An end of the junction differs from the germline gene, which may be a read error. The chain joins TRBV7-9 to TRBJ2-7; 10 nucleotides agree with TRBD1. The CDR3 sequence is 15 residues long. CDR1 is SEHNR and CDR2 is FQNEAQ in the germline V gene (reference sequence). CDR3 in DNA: TGTTCCAGCAGCCTACGGACAGGGGGCTCCTACGAGCAGTACTTC. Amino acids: CSSSLRTGGSYEQYF.

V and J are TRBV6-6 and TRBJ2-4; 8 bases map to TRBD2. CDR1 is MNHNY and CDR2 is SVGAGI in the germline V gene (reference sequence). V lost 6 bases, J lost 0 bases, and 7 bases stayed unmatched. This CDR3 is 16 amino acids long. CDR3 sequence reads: CASSPPGGGAKNIQYF. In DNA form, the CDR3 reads TGTGCCAGCAGCCCCCCCGGGGGGGGAGCCAAAAACATTCAGTACTTC.

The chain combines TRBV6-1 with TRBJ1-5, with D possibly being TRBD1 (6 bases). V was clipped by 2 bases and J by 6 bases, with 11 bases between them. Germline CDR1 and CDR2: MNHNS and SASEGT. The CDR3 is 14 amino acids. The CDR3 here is CASSEQGTGQPQHF. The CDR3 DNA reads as TGTGCCAGCAGTGAACAGGGGACGGGTCAGCCCCAGCATTTT.

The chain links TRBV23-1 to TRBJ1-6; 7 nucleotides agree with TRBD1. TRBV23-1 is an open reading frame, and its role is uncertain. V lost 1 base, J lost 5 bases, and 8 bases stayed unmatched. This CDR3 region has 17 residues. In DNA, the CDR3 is TGCGCCAGCAGTCAATATCTCGACAGGGACGATAATTCACCCCTCCACTTT. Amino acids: CASSQYLDRDDNSPLHF.

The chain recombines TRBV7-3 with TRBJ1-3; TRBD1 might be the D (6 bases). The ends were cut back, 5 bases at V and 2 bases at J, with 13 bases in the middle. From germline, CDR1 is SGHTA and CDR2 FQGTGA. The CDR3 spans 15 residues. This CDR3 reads CASSPGAGAGNTIYF. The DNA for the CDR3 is TGTGCCAGCAGCCCAGGGGCTGGGGCTGGAAACACCATATATTTT.

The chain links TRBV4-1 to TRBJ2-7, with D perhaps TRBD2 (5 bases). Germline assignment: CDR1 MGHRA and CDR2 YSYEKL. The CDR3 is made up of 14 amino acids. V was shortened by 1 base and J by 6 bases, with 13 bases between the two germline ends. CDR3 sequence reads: CASSQVPAGLEQYF. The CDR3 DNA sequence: TGCGCCAGCAGCCAAGTTCCCGCGGGTCTCGAGCAGTACTTC.

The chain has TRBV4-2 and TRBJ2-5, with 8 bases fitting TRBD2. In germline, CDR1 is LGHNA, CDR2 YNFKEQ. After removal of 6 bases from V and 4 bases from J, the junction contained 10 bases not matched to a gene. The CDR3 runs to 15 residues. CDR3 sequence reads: CASSVGRGGSETQYF. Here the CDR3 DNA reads TGTGCCAGCAGTGTCGGGAGGGGAGGGTCAGAGACCCAGTACTTC.

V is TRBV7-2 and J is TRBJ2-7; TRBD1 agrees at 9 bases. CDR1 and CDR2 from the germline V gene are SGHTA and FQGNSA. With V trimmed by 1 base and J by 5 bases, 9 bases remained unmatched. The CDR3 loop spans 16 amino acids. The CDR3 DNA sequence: TGTGCCAGCAGCTTAGAGTGGGACAGGGCAACCCACGAGCAGTACTTC. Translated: CASSLEWDRATHEQYF.

The CDR3 region has the DNA TGTGCCAGCAACCCGGTAAGGCGGAATCAGCCCCAGCATTTT. It codes for CASNPVRRNQPQHF. V usage is TRBV2 and J usage is TRBJ1-5, with unresolved D. Trimming shortened V by 7 bases and J by 4 bases, and 14 bases separated the two germline ends. This CDR3 has 14 amino acids. The germline CDR1 and CDR2 sequences are SNHLY and FYNNEI. The complete variable domain, with remaining parts taken from reference TRBV2 and TRBJ1-5, reads EPEVTQTPSHQVTQMGQEVILRCVPISNHLYFYWYRQILGQKVEFLVSFYNNEISEKSEIFDDQFSVERPDGSNFTLKIRSTKLEDSAMYFCASNPVRRNQPQHFGDGTRLSIL.

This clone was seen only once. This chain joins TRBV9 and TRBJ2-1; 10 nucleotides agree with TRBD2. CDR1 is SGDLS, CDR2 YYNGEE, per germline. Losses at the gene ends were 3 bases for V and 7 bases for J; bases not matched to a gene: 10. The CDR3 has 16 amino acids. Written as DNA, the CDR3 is TGTGCCAGCAGCGCCAGGTGGCTAGCGGGAGAAAATGAGCAGTTCTTC. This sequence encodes CASSARWLAGENEQFF. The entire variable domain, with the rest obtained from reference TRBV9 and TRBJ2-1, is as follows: DSGVTQTPKHLITATGQRVTLRCSPRSGDLSVYWYQQSLDQGLQFLIQYYNGEERAKGNILERFSAQQFPDLHSELNLSSLELGDSALYFCASSARWLAGENEQFFGPGTRLTVL.

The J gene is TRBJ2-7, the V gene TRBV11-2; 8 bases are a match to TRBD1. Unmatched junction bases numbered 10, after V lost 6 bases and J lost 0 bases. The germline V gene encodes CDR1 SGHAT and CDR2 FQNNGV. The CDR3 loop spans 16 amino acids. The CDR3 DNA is TGTGCCAGCAGTCCTCGGTCGGGACAGGCCTCCTACGAGCAGTACTTC. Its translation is CASSPRSGQASYEQYF. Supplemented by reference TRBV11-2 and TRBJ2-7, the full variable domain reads EAGVAQSPRYKIIEKRQSVAFWCNPISGHATLYWYQQILGQGPKLLIQFQNNGVVDDSQLPKDRFSAERLKGVDSTLKIQPAKLEDSAVYLCASSPRSGQASYEQYFGPGTRLTVT.

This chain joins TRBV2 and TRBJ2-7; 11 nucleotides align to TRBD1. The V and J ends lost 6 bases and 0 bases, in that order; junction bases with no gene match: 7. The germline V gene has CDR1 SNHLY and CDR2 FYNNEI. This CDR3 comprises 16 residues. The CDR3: CASRGQGALSSYEQYF. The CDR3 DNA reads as TGTGCCAGCAGAGGACAGGGGGCATTGAGCTCCTACGAGCAGTACTTC.

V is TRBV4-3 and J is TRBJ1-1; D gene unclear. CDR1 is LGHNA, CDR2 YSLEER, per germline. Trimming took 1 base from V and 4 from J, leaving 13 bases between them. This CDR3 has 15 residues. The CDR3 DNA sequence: TGCGCCAGCAGCCAAGTTGTTCTTGGGAGCACTGAAGCTTTCTTT. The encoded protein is CASSQVVLGSTEAFF.

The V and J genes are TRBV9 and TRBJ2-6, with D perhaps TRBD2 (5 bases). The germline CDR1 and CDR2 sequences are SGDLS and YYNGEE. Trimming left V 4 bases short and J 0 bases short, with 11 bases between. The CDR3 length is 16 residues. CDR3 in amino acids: CASSPIRGSGANVLTF. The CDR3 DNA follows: TGTGCCAGCAGCCCAATCCGGGGCTCTGGGGCCAACGTCCTGACTTTC.

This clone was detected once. The CDR3 DNA reads TGTGCCAGCAGTTACTCGGGCGCCATGAACACTGAAGCTTTCTTT. It codes for CASSYSGAMNTEAFF. J is TRBJ1-1 and V is TRBV6-5; D is uncertain. The CDR3 covers 15 residues. CDR1 and CDR2 from the germline V gene are MNHEY and SVGAGI. The ends were cut back, 0 bases at V and 0 bases at J, with 8 bases in the middle.